The next 29 T cell receptor beta chains were all read from a single sample in a study of beta chain features in type 1 diabetes. Investigators reverse transcribed all isolated RNA, so they sequenced expressed TCRB transcripts. TCRdb's copy holds only in-frame clones and misses some; the assay was immunoSEQ multiplex PCR. The repertoire holds 600,000 to 650,000 clones, with 15% to 18% as singletons. Sample: naive CD4+ T cells from blood. These receptors all stem from a young man in good health.

The table lists this clone with a few counts. The rearrangement links TRBV6-6 to TRBJ2-7; D is unresolved. V was clipped by 6 bases and J by 3 bases, with 9 bases between them. The CDR3 loop spans 12 amino acids. Germline CDR1 and CDR2: MNHNY and SVGAGI (reference sequence). CDR3 DNA sequence: TGTGCCAGCAGCCCCCTAAACTACGAGCAGTACTTC. This gives the protein CASSPLNYEQYF.

This clone was picked up a small number of times. This chain links TRBV19 with TRBJ2-2; possibly TRBD1 for D (6 bases). Germline CDR1 LNHDA, CDR2 SQIVND (reference sequence). This CDR3 contains 15 residues. The ends were cut back, 1 base at V and 3 bases at J, with 9 bases in the middle. CDR3 coding DNA: TGTGCCAGTAGTATAGCGGACAGAGACACCGGGGAGCTGTTTTTT. As protein: CASSIADRDTGELFF. Full variable domain (outside the CDR3, taken from reference TRBV19 and TRBJ2-2): DGGITQSPKYLFRKEGQNVTLSCEQNLNHDAMYWYRQDPGQGLRLIYYSQIVNDFQKGDIAEGYSVSREKKESFPLTVTSAQKNPTAFYLCASSIADRDTGELFFGEGSRLTVL.

In its sample, this clone was seen a few times. The chain joins TRBV20-1 to TRBJ1-1; tentatively, D is TRBD1 (5 bases). Germline-derived CDR1 and CDR2 are DFQATT and SNEGSKA (reference sequence). The CDR3 is made up of 11 amino acids. CDR3 bases: TGCAGGGCCCAGGGAGGCACTGAAGCTTTCTTT. Its protein is CRAQGGTEAFF.

The chain links TRBV11-2 to TRBJ2-6, with D uncertain. V was trimmed by 2 bases and J by 2 bases, leaving 7 bases between them. This CDR3 spans 15 amino acids. The germline V gene has CDR1 SGHAT and CDR2 FQNNGV. In nucleotides, the CDR3 is TGTGCCAGCAGCTTATGGGTTACTGGGGCCAACGTCCTGACTTTC. Protein product: CASSLWVTGANVLTF.

This clone has a handful of counts. The genes are TRBV10-3 and TRBJ1-1; 7 nucleotides match TRBD1. The CDR3 has 14 amino acids. Losses at the gene ends were 5 bases for V and 0 bases for J; bases not matched to a gene: 3. The germline gives CDR1 ENHRY, CDR2 SYGVKD. The CDR3 loop is CAISRQGLNTEAFF. CDR3 DNA: TGTGCCATCAGTAGACAGGGCCTGAACACTGAAGCTTTCTTT.

The sample holds a few counts of this clone. This rearrangement joins TRBV27 to TRBJ2-1; D is unclear. This CDR3 comprises 15 residues. Germline V gene sequence: CDR1 MNHEY, CDR2 SMNVEV (reference sequence). V shed 5 bases and J shed 0 bases, with 11 bases lying between them. The CDR3 loop is CASSPRQNSYNEQFF. DNA of the CDR3: TGTGCCAGCAGTCCCCGCCAAAACTCCTACAATGAGCAGTTCTTC.

V gene TRBV11-2 combines with J gene TRBJ2-6; D ambiguous. From germline, CDR1 is SGHAT and CDR2 FQNNGV. This CDR3 contains 15 residues. The V gene lost 3 bases and the J gene lost 0 bases, with 6 bases spanning the gap. CDR3: CASSLSDSGANVLTF. Here the CDR3 DNA reads TGTGCCAGCAGCTTGTCCGACTCTGGGGCCAACGTCCTGACTTTC.

This clone appeared a few times. The V call is TRBV7-9, the J call TRBJ1-1; 8 bases fit TRBD1. This CDR3 is built from 18 residues. Germline lookup yields CDR1 SEHNR and CDR2 FQNEAQ (reference sequence). V lost 1 base, J lost 1 base, and 11 bases stayed unmatched. Written as DNA, the CDR3 is TGTGCCAGCAGCTTAGGGAGACAGGGGTCGGCACCGAACACTGAAGCTTTCTTT. Translating gives CASSLGRQGSAPNTEAFF. Filled out from reference TRBV7-9 and TRBJ1-1, the complete variable domain reads DTGVSQNPRHKITKRGQNVTFRCDPISEHNRLYWYRQTLGQGPEFLTYFQNEAQLEKSRLLSDRFSAERPKGSFSTLEIQRTEQGDSAMYLCASSLGRQGSAPNTEAFFGQGTRLTVV.

This clone was observed a few times. The chain is built from TRBV10-3 and TRBJ2-7; 8 positions agree with TRBD2. There are 14 residues in the CDR3. V trimming: 6 bases; J trimming: 6 bases; junction bases outside the gene matches: 10. CDR1 is ENHRY, CDR2 SYGVKD, per germline. The CDR3 DNA follows: TGTGCCATCAGGGGGAGCGGGGGTCTTTCCGAGCAGTACTTC. This encodes CAIRGSGGLSEQYF.

In this sample, this clone turned up a few times. The chain employs TRBV10-3 and TRBJ2-3; TRBD2 aligns across 11 bases. V lost 5 bases to trimming and J lost 7 bases; unmatched junction nucleotides: 11. Germline loops: CDR1 ENHRY, CDR2 SYGVKD. This CDR3 is 16 amino acids long. This CDR3 is CAISQLASGGPHTQYF. The CDR3 nucleotides read TGTGCCATCAGTCAACTCGCTAGCGGGGGGCCGCATACGCAGTATTTT.

This CDR3 is CASSRHGPGTSGGSAYEQYF. CDR3 nucleotides: TGCGCCAGCAGCCGACATGGCCCCGGGACTAGCGGGGGCTCAGCCTACGAGCAGTACTTC. The J gene is TRBJ2-7, the V gene TRBV4-3; TRBD2 agrees at 14 bases. V shed 4 bases and J 2 bases; nucleotides not matched to a gene: 16. Germline CDR1 is LGHNA and CDR2 is YSLEER. This CDR3 contains 20 residues.

The sample holds a few counts of this clone. The V gene is TRBV2, the J gene TRBJ1-6; 11 bases align to TRBD1. The CDR3 length is 16 residues. Germline V gene lookup returns CDR1 SNHLY and CDR2 FYNNEI. Losses at the gene ends were 7 bases for V and 6 bases for J; bases not matched to a gene: 8. CDR3: CASTGQGAYGNSPLHF. DNA of the CDR3: TGTGCCAGCACCGGACAGGGGGCTTACGGTAATTCACCCCTCCACTTT.

J is TRBJ1-1 and V is TRBV5-4, with D tentatively TRBD1 (6 bases). Between the trimmed V and J ends, which lost 1 base and 6 bases, there was a span of 13 bases. The length of the CDR3 is 14 residues. Looked up from germline, CDR1 is SGHNT and CDR2 is YYREEE (reference sequence). Written as DNA, the CDR3 is TGTGCCAGCAGCTTGCCCACAGGGAGGGCTGAAGCTTTCTTT. This encodes CASSLPTGRAEAFF.

The chain carries TRBV28 and TRBJ1-3, with 9 bases aligning to TRBD1. This CDR3 has 15 amino acids. From germline, CDR1 is MDHEN and CDR2 SYDVKM. The trim removed 5 bases at V and 4 bases at J, leaving 6 bases unmatched. This chain's CDR3 is CASSTGGGGGNTIYF. CDR3 DNA sequence: TGTGCCAGCAGTACAGGGGGCGGCGGAGGAAACACCATATATTTT.

The chain is built from TRBV4-2 and TRBJ2-2; tentatively, D is TRBD1 (6 bases). The V and J ends lost 2 bases and 0 bases respectively, with 10 bases between them. The CDR3 loop spans 16 amino acids. Germline assignment: CDR1 LGHNA and CDR2 YNFKEQ. For the CDR3, the DNA is TGTGCCAGCAGCCAACTTGGGGGCCCGAACACCGGGGAGCTGTTTTTT. This codes for CASSQLGGPNTGELFF.

This clone was counted ten times or more. The chain links TRBV14 to TRBJ2-4; a weak D match, TRBD2 (5 bases). Germline CDR1 SGHDN, CDR2 FVKESK. This CDR3 spans 13 amino acids. V lost 0 bases, J lost 10 bases, and 10 bases lay in between. In DNA form, the CDR3 reads TGTGCCAGCAGCCAAGAAGGCCCGGGGATTCAGTACTTC. Translated, it gives CASSQEGPGIQYF.

About this clone: Additional DNA sequences in this sample encode the identical CDR3. The chain is built from TRBV5-1 and TRBJ2-3; possibly TRBD1 for D (6 bases). CDR1 SGHRS and CDR2 YFSETQ come from the germline V gene. This CDR3 region has 13 residues. The ends were cut back, 0 bases at V and 6 bases at J, with 8 bases in the middle. In DNA form, the CDR3 reads TGCGCCAGCAGCTTGGCAGGGGCGGATACGCAGTATTTT. As protein: CASSLAGADTQYF.

The V call is TRBV9, the J call TRBJ2-5; TRBD1 matches at 7 bases. The junction had 2 bases not matched to a gene; V was cut back by 3 bases and J by 3 bases. The CDR3 runs to 13 residues. The germline V gene encodes CDR1 SGDLS and CDR2 YYNGEE. The CDR3 loop reads CASSGQGKETQYF. CDR3 nucleotides: TGTGCCAGCAGCGGACAGGGTAAAGAGACCCAGTACTTC.

This clone was seen a handful of times. The rearrangement links TRBV11-3 to TRBJ2-1; TRBD1 matches at 8 bases. The length of the CDR3 is 14 residues. Germline V gene lookup returns CDR1 SGHNT and CDR2 YENEEA. The junction had 6 bases not matched to a gene; V was cut back by 1 base and J by 10 bases. The CDR3 DNA reads TGTGCCAGCAGCTTAGTCTTTGGACAGGGCGAGCAGTTCTTC. Amino acid sequence: CASSLVFGQGEQFF.

This chain links TRBV5-1 with TRBJ2-3; TRBD2 aligns across 7 bases. CDR3 length: 15 residues. The germline CDR1 and CDR2 sequences are SGHRS and YFSETQ. V dropped 7 bases and J dropped 2; count of bases not matched to a gene: 10. The DNA of the CDR3 is TGCGCCAGCGCCCCCGCTAGCGGCTACACAGATACGCAGTATTTT. This codes for CASAPASGYTDTQYF. The complete variable domain, with remaining parts taken from reference TRBV5-1 and TRBJ2-3, reads KAGVTQTPRYLIKTRGQQVTLSCSPISGHRSVSWYQQTPGQGLQFLFEYFSETQRNKGNFPGRFSGRQFSNSRSEMNVSTLELGDSALYLCASAPASGYTDTQYFGPGTRLTVL.

A few counts support this clone. The chain has TRBV5-4 and TRBJ2-7, with TRBD1 matching 11 bases. Germline CDR1 SGHNT, CDR2 YYREEE (reference sequence). V lost 3 bases to trimming and J lost 3 bases; unmatched junction nucleotides: 2. The CDR3 loop spans 14 amino acids. The CDR3 DNA reads TGTGCCAGCAGCTCCGGGACAGGGGGCTACGAGCAGTACTTC. As protein: CASSSGTGGYEQYF.

The chain has TRBV19 and TRBJ2-7; D is uncertain. The CDR3 has 14 amino acids. Trimming stripped 2 bases from V and 4 bases from J, with 12 bases between. Germline CDR1 and CDR2: LNHDA and SQIVND (reference sequence). CDR3 nucleotide sequence: TGTGCCAGTAGTATAAGCGACTCCAATTACGAGCAGTACTTC. The encoded protein is CASSISDSNYEQYF.

V is TRBV6-5 and J is TRBJ2-5; D perhaps matches TRBD2 (5 bases). Germline V gives CDR1 MNHEY, CDR2 SVGAGI. The V end lost 5 bases, the J end lost 5 bases, and 12 bases lay between the germline ends. This CDR3 is built from 13 residues. The CDR3, as DNA: TGTGCCAGCAGTGAAAGGCCGGGGGAGACCCAGTACTTC. Translation gives CASSERPGETQYF.

This clone was seen more than once but under ten times. The chain uses TRBV29-1 and TRBJ1-1; D not resolved. In germline, CDR1 is SQVTM, CDR2 ANQGSEA. Trimming cost V 4 bases and J 10 bases, with 13 bases left between them. This CDR3 is 11 amino acids long. CDR3 loop: CSVGGEGRAFF. As DNA, the CDR3 is TGCAGCGTTGGCGGAGAGGGCAGAGCTTTCTTT.

This clone was detected once. The chain joins TRBV5-1 to TRBJ2-2, with TRBD2 matching 13 bases. The germline V gene has CDR1 SGHRS and CDR2 YFSETQ. The CDR3 runs 15 residues. Trimming at V came to 3 bases and at J to 4 bases, leaving 0 bases not matched to a gene. CDR3 amino acids: CASSWTSGSTGELFF. CDR3 coding DNA: TGCGCCAGCAGCTGGACTAGCGGGAGCACCGGGGAGCTGTTTTTT. The entire variable domain, with the rest obtained from reference TRBV5-1 and TRBJ2-2, is as follows: KAGVTQTPRYLIKTRGQQVTLSCSPISGHRSVSWYQQTPGQGLQFLFEYFSETQRNKGNFPGRFSGRQFSNSRSEMNVSTLELGDSALYLCASSWTSGSTGELFFGEGSRLTVL.

This clone was counted a few times. This chain links TRBV5-1 with TRBJ2-5, with 7 bases lining up with TRBD1. The CDR3 loop spans 13 amino acids. The trim removed 8 bases at V and 2 bases at J, leaving 6 bases unmatched. Germline lookup yields CDR1 SGHRS and CDR2 YFSETQ. The CDR3 region has the DNA TGCGCCAGTAAGAGGGGACAGCAAGAGACCCAGTACTTC. Protein sequence: CASKRGQQETQYF.

The V and J genes are TRBV9 and TRBJ2-1, with no clear D. The CDR3 runs to 13 residues. Germline-derived CDR1 and CDR2 are SGDLS and YYNGEE. V was shortened by 5 bases and J by 2 bases, with 8 bases between the two germline ends. The CDR3 reads CASRPGPYNEQFF. The CDR3 nucleotides read TGTGCCAGCAGGCCGGGCCCCTACAATGAGCAGTTCTTC.

The V gene is TRBV7-3, the J gene TRBJ1-6; the D gene is possibly TRBD1 (5 bases). The CDR3 extends over 16 amino acids. Germline CDR1 reads SGHTA; CDR2 reads FQGTGA. The germline V and J ends were trimmed by 3 bases and 5 bases, with 14 bases remaining between them. CDR3 amino acids: CASSFGDGSHNSPLHF. In nucleotides, the CDR3 is TGTGCCAGCAGCTTCGGGGACGGATCACATAATTCACCCCTCCACTTT.

This clone was found a few times. The rearrangement links TRBV7-2 to TRBJ2-7; no reliable D call. Trimming took off 3 bases at V and 2 bases at J, with 5 bases between the two ends. The CDR3 is made up of 12 amino acids. Germline V gene data show CDR1 as SGHTA and CDR2 as FQGNSA. The CDR3 spells CASSFLAYEQYF. The CDR3 DNA reads as TGTGCCAGCAGCTTCTTAGCCTACGAGCAGTACTTC.